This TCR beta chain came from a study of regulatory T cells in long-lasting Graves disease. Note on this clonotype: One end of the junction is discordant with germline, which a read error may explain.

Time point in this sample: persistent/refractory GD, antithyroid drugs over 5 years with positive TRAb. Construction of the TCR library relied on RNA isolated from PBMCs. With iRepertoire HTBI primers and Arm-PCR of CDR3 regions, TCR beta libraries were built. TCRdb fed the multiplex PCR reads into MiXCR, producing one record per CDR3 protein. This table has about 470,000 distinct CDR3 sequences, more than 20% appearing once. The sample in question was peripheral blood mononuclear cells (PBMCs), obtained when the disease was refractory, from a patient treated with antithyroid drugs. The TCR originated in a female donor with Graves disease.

In DNA form, the CDR3 reads TGTGCCAGCAGCGTAGACAGCTATAATTCACCCCCCCACTTT. Its protein product is CASSVDSYNSPPHF. J is TRBJ1-6 and V is TRBV9; D is unclear. The length of the CDR3 is 14 residues. Germline values: CDR1 SGDLS, CDR2 YYNGEE.